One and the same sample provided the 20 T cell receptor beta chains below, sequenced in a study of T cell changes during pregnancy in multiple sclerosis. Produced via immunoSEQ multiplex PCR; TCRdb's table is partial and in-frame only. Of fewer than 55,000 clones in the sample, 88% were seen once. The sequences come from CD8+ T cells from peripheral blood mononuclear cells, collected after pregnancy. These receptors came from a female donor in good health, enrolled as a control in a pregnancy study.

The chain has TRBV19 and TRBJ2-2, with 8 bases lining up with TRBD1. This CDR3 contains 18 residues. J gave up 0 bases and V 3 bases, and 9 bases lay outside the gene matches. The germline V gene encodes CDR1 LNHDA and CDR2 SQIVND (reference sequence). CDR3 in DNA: TGTGCCAGTAGTATTTGGTGGGACAGGAGCACGAACACCGGGGAGCTGTTTTTT. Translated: CASSIWWDRSTNTGELFF.

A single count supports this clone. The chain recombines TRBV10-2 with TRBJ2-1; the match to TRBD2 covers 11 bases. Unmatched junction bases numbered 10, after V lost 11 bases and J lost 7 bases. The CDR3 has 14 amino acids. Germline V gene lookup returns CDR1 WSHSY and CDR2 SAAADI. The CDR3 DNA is TGCGCCTCCCTAGCGGGGGGTCCCCCTAATGAGCAGTTCTTC. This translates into CASLAGGPPNEQFF.

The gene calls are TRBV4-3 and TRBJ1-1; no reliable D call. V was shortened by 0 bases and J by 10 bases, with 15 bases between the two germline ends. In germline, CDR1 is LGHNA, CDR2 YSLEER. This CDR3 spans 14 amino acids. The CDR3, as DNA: TGCGCCAGCAGCCAAGATTCCTGGCCAGGAGGAGCTTTCTTT. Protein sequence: CASSQDSWPGGAFF.

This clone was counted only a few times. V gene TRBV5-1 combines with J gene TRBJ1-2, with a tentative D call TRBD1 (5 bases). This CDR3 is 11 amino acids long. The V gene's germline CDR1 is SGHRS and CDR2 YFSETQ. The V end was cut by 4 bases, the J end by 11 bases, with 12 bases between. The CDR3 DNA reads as TGCGCCAGCAGCAGGGACTGGGAGTACACCTTC. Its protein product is CASSRDWEYTF.

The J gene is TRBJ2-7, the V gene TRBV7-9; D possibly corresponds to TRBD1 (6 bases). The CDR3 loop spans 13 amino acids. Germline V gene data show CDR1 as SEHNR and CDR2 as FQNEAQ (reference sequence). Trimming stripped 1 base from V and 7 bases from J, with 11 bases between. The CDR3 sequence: CASSLGRTAEQYF. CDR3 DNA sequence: TGTGCCAGCAGCTTAGGTCGGACAGCAGAGCAGTACTTC.

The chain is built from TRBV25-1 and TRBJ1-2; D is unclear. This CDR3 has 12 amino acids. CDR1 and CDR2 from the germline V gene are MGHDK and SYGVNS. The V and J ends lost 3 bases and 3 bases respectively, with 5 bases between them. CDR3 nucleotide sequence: TGTGCCAGCAGTGATAGTGACTATGGCTACACCTTC. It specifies CASSDSDYGYTF.

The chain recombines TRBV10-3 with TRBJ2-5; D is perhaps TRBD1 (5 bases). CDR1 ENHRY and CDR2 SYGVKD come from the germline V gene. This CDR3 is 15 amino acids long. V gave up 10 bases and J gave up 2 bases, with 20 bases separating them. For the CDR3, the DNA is TGTGCCAACGGAGAAGGTGTGGGGCCACAAGAGACCCAGTACTTC. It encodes CANGEGVGPQETQYF.

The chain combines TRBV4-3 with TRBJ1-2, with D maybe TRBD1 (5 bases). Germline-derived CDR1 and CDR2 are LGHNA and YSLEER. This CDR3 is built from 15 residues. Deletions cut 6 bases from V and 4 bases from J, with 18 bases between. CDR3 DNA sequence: TGCGCCAGCAGGCCAGGGTCCTCATCGGGCTATGGCTACACCTTC. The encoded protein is CASRPGSSSGYGYTF.

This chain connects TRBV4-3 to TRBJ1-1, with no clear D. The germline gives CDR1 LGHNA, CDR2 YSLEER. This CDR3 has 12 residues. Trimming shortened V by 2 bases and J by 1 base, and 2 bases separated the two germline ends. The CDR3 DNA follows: TGCGCCAGCAGCCAACAGAACACTGAAGCTTTCTTT. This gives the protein CASSQQNTEAFF.

CDR3 in DNA: TGTGCCAGCAGCTTAGATCGGAATGAGCAGTTCTTC. It translates to CASSLDRNEQFF. The J gene is TRBJ2-1, the V gene TRBV11-2; D unclear. Trimming pared 0 bases from V and 7 bases from J, leaving 4 bases between. This CDR3 has 12 amino acids. From germline, CDR1 is SGHAT and CDR2 FQNNGV.

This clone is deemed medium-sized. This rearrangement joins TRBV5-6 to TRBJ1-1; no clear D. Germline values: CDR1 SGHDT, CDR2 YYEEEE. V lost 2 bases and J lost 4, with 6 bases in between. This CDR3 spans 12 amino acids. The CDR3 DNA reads TGTGCCAGCAGCTTCTGGGCCACTGAAGCTTTCTTT. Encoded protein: CASSFWATEAFF.

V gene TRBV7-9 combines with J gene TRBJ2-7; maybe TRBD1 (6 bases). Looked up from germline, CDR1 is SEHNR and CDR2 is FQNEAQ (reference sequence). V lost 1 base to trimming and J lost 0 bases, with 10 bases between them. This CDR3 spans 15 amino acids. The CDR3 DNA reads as TGTGCCAGCAGCTTAGAGCAGGGGAGCTCCTACGAGCAGTACTTC. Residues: CASSLEQGSSYEQYF.

The DNA of the CDR3 is TGCGCCAGCAGCCAAGATACATCGGCGGGGGGCCACACCGGGGAGCTGTTTTTT. It codes for CASSQDTSAGGHTGELFF. The gene calls are TRBV4-3 and TRBJ2-2; 8 bases agree with TRBD2. Per germline, CDR1 LGHNA and CDR2 YSLEER. This CDR3 contains 18 residues. Trimming at V came to 0 bases and at J to 3 bases, leaving 9 bases not matched to a gene.

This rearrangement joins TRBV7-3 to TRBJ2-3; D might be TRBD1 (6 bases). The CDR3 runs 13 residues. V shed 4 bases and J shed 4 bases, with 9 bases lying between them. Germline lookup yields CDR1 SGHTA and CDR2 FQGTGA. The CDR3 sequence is CASSSTGSDTQYF. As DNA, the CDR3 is TGTGCCAGCAGCTCGACAGGTTCAGATACGCAGTATTTT. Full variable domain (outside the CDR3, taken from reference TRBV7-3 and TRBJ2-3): GAGVSQTPSNKVTEKGKYVELRCDPISGHTALYWYRQSLGQGPEFLIYFQGTGAADDSGLPNDRFFAVRPEGSVSTLKIQRTERGDSAVYLCASSSTGSDTQYFGPGTRLTVL.

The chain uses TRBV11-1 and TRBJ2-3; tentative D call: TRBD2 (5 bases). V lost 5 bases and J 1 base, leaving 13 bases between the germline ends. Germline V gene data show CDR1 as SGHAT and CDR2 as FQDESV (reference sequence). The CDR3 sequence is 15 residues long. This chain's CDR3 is CASSQGRWGTDTQYF. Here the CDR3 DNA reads TGTGCCAGCAGCCAAGGGAGATGGGGCACAGATACGCAGTATTTT. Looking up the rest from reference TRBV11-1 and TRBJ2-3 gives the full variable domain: EAEVAQSPRYKITEKSQAVAFWCDPISGHATLYWYRQILGQGPELLVQFQDESVVDDSQLPKDRFSAERLKGVDSTLKIQPAELGDSAMYLCASSQGRWGTDTQYFGPGTRLTVL.

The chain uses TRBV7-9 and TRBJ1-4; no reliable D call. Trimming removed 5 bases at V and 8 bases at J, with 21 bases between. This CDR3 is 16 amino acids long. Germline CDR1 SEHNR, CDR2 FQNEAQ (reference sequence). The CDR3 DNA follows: TGTGCCAGCAGCATCGAGAACTCTCCCCAGAGGGAAAAACTGTTTTTT. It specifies CASSIENSPQREKLFF.

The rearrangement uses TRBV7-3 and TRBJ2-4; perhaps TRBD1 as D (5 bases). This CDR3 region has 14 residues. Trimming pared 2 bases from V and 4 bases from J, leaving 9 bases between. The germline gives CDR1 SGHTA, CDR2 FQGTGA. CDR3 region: CASSLVAGKNIQYF. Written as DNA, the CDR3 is TGTGCCAGCAGCTTAGTCGCAGGGAAAAACATTCAGTACTTC.

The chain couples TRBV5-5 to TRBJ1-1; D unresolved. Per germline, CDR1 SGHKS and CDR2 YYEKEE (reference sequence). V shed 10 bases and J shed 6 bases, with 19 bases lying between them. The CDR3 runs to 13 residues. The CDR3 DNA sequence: TGTGCCGGCTCCAGTGTAAGCGGGTCTGAAGCTTTCTTT. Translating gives CAGSSVSGSEAFF.

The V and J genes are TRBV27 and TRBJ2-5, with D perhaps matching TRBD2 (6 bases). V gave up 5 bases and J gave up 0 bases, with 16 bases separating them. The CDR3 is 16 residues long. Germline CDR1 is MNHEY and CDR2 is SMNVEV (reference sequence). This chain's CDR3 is CASSPRRGGYQETQYF. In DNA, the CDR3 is TGTGCCAGCAGTCCCCGGAGGGGTGGGTACCAAGAGACCCAGTACTTC.

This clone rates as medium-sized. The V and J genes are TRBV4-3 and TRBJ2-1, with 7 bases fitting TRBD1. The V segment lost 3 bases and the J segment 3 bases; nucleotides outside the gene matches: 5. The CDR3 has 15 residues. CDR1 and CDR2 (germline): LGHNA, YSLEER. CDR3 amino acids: CASSHRQGIYNEQFF. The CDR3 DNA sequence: TGCGCCAGCAGCCACCGACAGGGCATCTACAATGAGCAGTTCTTC.